This T cell receptor beta chain was profiled in a study of blood T cell repertoires in COVID-19. Study details: Donors in the United States, Italy and Spain gave samples during acute or convalescent COVID-19.

Donors were grouped by their self-reported clinical history. Germline-derived CDR1 and CDR2 are LGHNA and YSLEER. V trimming: 0 bases; J trimming: 2 bases; junction bases outside the gene matches: 4. This CDR3 contains 16 residues. Original methodology: Reference gene primer amplification in the assay estimated nucleated cell counts. The assay was immunoSEQ multiplex PCR, and TCRdb's table has in-frame clones only and misses some. V, J and clone size reflect that table, while D and trimming were determined from the DNA. The sample holds about 180,000 clones, 89% seen once. This rearrangement joins TRBV4-3 to TRBJ2-1; 7 nucleotides match TRBD2. This receptor was obtained from a middle-aged woman with acute COVID-19. The material sequenced was PBMCs or T cells enriched from blood (not recorded which). The CDR3 spells CASSQDGRDAYNEQFF. CDR3 nucleotides: TGCGCCAGCAGCCAAGATGGGAGGGACGCCTACAATGAGCAGTTCTTC.